Ten or more counts support the clone carrying this T cell receptor beta chain. As yet, its antigen is unknown. This CDR3 has 14 amino acids. The V and J ends lost 5 bases and 3 bases respectively, with 13 bases between them. In germline, CDR1 is SGHAT, CDR2 FQNNGV. TCRdb reprocessed the RT-PCR reads via MiXCR and lists one record per CDR3 protein. The profile shows a few hundred thousand distinct CDR3 sequences, 10% to 15% of them singletons. This specimen comes from a study of response to subunit inactivated influenza vaccine. Study results and limitations: After each seasonal influenza vaccination, few new T cells are recruited, the authors suggested.

The receptor's source is a man aged 45-65 years who received an inactivated influenza vaccine. The V call is TRBV11-2, the J call TRBJ1-1, with a tentative D call TRBD1 (5 bases). Material: non-naive T cells sorted from PBMCs, obtained 14 days before vaccination. The CDR3 DNA follows: TGTGCCAGCAGCCCTCCGGGGGGAGACACTGAAGCTTTCTTT. This gives the protein CASSPPGGDTEAFF.